This T cell receptor (beta chain) was profiled in a study of shared clonotypes between healthy human individuals. The wider study: Donor composition was a couple of women and a few men, aged 18 to 49.

Subsets obtained from CD4+ cells comprised CD45RA+ naive and CD45RA-negative memory cells. Trimming cost V 2 bases and J 6 bases; bases outside gene matches: 5. Per germline, CDR1 SGHRS and CDR2 YFSETQ. This CDR3 spans 15 amino acids. Produced via immunoSEQ multiplex PCR; TCRdb's table is partial and in-frame only. The repertoire holds roughly 2.2 million clones, over 90% seen once, with 0.3% to 0.4% in the top ten. The rearrangement links TRBV5-1 to TRBJ2-2, with TRBD2 identical over 9 bases. Sequenced sample: naive CD4+ T cells from PBMCs. Subset meaning: CD45RA+ positively selected. The receptor was isolated from a man aged 18 to 35 in good health. Some clones in this sample may be carry-over from other donors' samples. The CDR3 protein is CASSFRAGGAGELFF. Written as DNA, the CDR3 is TGCGCCAGCAGCTTCCGAGCGGGAGGTGCCGGGGAGCTGTTTTTT.